These 24 T cell receptor beta chains originate from one sample sequenced in a study of human T cells and chemical hapten exposure. Time point noted: pre-sensitization, week 0. Treatment denoted: therapeutic diphenylcyclopropenone sensitization with weekly scalp DPC. TCRdb recomputed calls from the RACE reads with MiXCR, one row per CDR3 protein. The table records tens of thousands of distinct CDR3 sequences, 7.5% to 8% of them present only once. This material consisted of whole blood, taken in connection with sensitization to the hapten diphenylcyclopropenone (DPC). The receptors derive from a woman aged 45-65 years with alopecia areata. Some clones in this sample may be carry-over from other donors' samples.

J is TRBJ1-3 and V is TRBV7-9; 7 positions match TRBD1. Germline CDR1 and CDR2: SEHNR and FQNEAQ (reference sequence). Trimming removed 5 bases from V and 4 bases from J; junction bases left unmatched: 2. This CDR3 contains 13 residues. CDR3: CASSPTGGNTIYF. DNA of the CDR3: TGTGCCAGCAGCCCGACAGGGGGAAACACCATATATTTT.

This clonotype was picked up many times. The V gene is TRBV7-8, the J gene TRBJ2-5; 11 bases align to TRBD2. The junction had 8 bases not matched to a gene; V was cut back by 3 bases and J by 2 bases. The germline gives CDR1 SGHVS, CDR2 FQNEAQ. CDR3 length equals 17 residues. CDR3 DNA: TGTGCCAGCAGCTTGGGGGCTAGCGGGAGGCCACAAGAGACCCAGTACTTC. Translated, it gives CASSLGASGRPQETQYF.

In its sample, this clonotype was seen a few times. This chain links TRBV4-3 with TRBJ2-5; a weak D match, TRBD2 (6 bases). V was trimmed by 0 bases and J by 5 bases, leaving 13 bases between them. The CDR3 runs to 15 residues. Germline values: CDR1 LGHNA, CDR2 YSLEER. The CDR3 DNA reads as TGCGCCAGCAGCCAAGAATGGACCCGGGGGGAGACCCAGTACTTC. It encodes CASSQEWTRGETQYF.

The CDR3 here is CSVEVQTPGTQYF. The CDR3 nucleotides read TGCAGCGTTGAAGTACAGACGCCCGGGACCCAGTACTTC. V and J are TRBV29-1 and TRBJ2-5, with D uncertain. The CDR3 is made up of 13 amino acids. From germline, CDR1 is SQVTM and CDR2 ANQGSEA. Trimming cost V 1 base and J 7 bases, with 13 bases left between them.

This clonotype was counted many times. V gene TRBV2 combines with J gene TRBJ1-5; a weak D match, TRBD1 (5 bases). The germline V gene has CDR1 SNHLY and CDR2 FYNNEI. V dropped 7 bases and J dropped 6 bases, with 13 bases sitting between them. This CDR3 has 13 residues. DNA of the CDR3: TGTGCCAGCAAAAGGGGCGCAGCTCAGCCCCAGCATTTT. Amino acid sequence: CASKRGAAQPQHF.

In this sample, this clonotype turned up many times. The rearrangement joins TRBV28 to TRBJ2-7, with a weak D call TRBD2 (6 bases). Germline CDR1 is MDHEN and CDR2 is SYDVKM. The CDR3 consists of 14 residues. Trimming removed 4 bases at V and 1 base at J, with 11 bases between. In DNA, the CDR3 is TGTGCCAGCAGTTCTCCCGGGACTTCCTACGAGCAGTACTTC. Protein: CASSSPGTSYEQYF.

The V gene is TRBV20-1, the J gene TRBJ2-7, with 11 bases identical to TRBD2. The V segment lost 3 bases and the J segment 5 bases; nucleotides outside the gene matches: 12. The CDR3 has 16 amino acids. The germline V gene has CDR1 DFQATT and CDR2 SNEGSKA (reference sequence). CDR3 DNA: TGCAGTGCTAGTAGCCTAGCGGGAGGAGTGGGCAACGAGCAGTACTTC. The encoded protein is CSASSLAGGVGNEQYF.

This clonotype was recorded a few times. J is TRBJ1-5 and V is TRBV5-1; no reliable D call. V shed 0 bases and J shed 4 bases, with 11 bases lying between them. Per the germline V gene, CDR1 is SGHRS and CDR2 is YFSETQ. CDR3 length: 15 residues. The CDR3 sequence is CASSLDSLGNQPQHF. Written as DNA, the CDR3 is TGCGCCAGCAGCTTGGACAGCCTAGGAAATCAGCCCCAGCATTTT.

The chain recombines TRBV18 with TRBJ1-1, with D hard to call. Between the trimmed V and J ends, which lost 3 bases and 4 bases, there was a span of 9 bases. Germline values: CDR1 KGHSH, CDR2 LQKENI. This CDR3 region has 13 residues. CDR3 in DNA: TGTGCCAGCTCACCCCCCGGAGGCACTGAAGCTTTCTTT. Amino acids: CASSPPGGTEAFF.

The CDR3 is CASSSKRSVNEQFF. CDR3 DNA: TGTGCCAGCAGCTCGAAGCGTTCAGTCAATGAGCAGTTCTTC. V is TRBV11-2 and J is TRBJ2-1, with D unresolved. The CDR3 length is 14 residues. From germline, CDR1 is SGHAT and CDR2 FQNNGV. Trimming took 4 bases from V and 6 from J, leaving 13 bases between them.

V usage is TRBV12-3 or TRBV12-4 and J usage is TRBJ1-5, with a weak D call TRBD1 (6 bases). The CDR3 is 15 amino acids. The germline V and J ends were trimmed by 7 bases and 6 bases, with 19 bases remaining between them. The CDR3 sequence: CASTRGAGGGQPQHF. In DNA, the CDR3 is TGTGCCAGCACCCGGGGAGCCGGGGGCGGTCAGCCCCAGCATTTT.

This clonotype was counted at least ten times. The chain has TRBV12-3 or TRBV12-4 and TRBJ1-1; D is uncertain. The CDR3 totals 14 residues. V was cut by 5 bases and J by 1 base, with 11 bases left in between. Written as DNA, the CDR3 is TGTGCCAGCAGTCGTAGGTTGGGGAACACTGAAGCTTTCTTT. Translated, it gives CASSRRLGNTEAFF.

J is TRBJ1-1 and V is TRBV30, with D possibly matching TRBD1 (5 bases). The CDR3 runs 13 residues. Trimming left V 4 bases short and J 4 bases short, with 13 bases between. The germline gives CDR1 GTSNPN, CDR2 SVGIG (reference sequence). CDR3 nucleotides: TGTGCCTGGACGGGGATGGGGGGCACTGAAGCTTTCTTT. Residues: CAWTGMGGTEAFF.

This clonotype was observed at least ten times. The chain recombines TRBV6-6 with TRBJ1-5; D may be TRBD1 (5 bases). The germline V gene encodes CDR1 MNHNY and CDR2 SVGAGI (reference sequence). The V and J ends lost 0 bases and 3 bases respectively, with 9 bases between them. This CDR3 is built from 15 residues. As DNA, the CDR3 is TGTGCCAGCAGTTACTCCCCCAGGGTCAATCAGCCCCAGCATTTT. It encodes CASSYSPRVNQPQHF.

This clonotype was observed at least ten times. The rearrangement links TRBV7-9 to TRBJ1-4, with a tentative D call TRBD1 (5 bases). This CDR3 is 17 amino acids long. V was trimmed by 0 bases and J by 0 bases, leaving 11 bases between them. The germline V gene has CDR1 SEHNR and CDR2 FQNEAQ (reference sequence). CDR3 bases: TGTGCCAGCAGCTTAGCGCTTCAAGGGGCAACTAATGAAAAACTGTTTTTT. Translation: CASSLALQGATNEKLFF.

This clonotype showed up many times. The chain is built from TRBV18 and TRBJ1-3; D is undetermined. Germline V gene sequence: CDR1 KGHSH, CDR2 LQKENI. V lost 6 bases, J lost 0 bases, and 15 bases lay in between. The CDR3 has 16 residues. The CDR3 region is CASSLAGWSSGNTIYF. The CDR3 region has the DNA TGTGCCAGCTCCCTCGCAGGCTGGAGCTCTGGAAACACCATATATTTT.

This clonotype was recorded at least ten times. This sequence joins TRBV18 and TRBJ2-7, with D unresolved. The germline CDR1 and CDR2 sequences are KGHSH and LQKENI. Trimming pared 5 bases from V and 2 bases from J, leaving 7 bases between. The CDR3 is made up of 12 amino acids. Here the CDR3 DNA reads TGTGCCAGCTCAACGGGTGCCTACGAGCAGTACTTC. Encoded protein: CASSTGAYEQYF.

This clonotype was detected ten times or more. This chain joins TRBV20-1 and TRBJ2-3; 10 bases line up with TRBD2. J was trimmed by 6 bases and V by 5 bases; bases with no gene match: 11. This CDR3 has 15 amino acids. The germline gives CDR1 DFQATT, CDR2 SNEGSKA (reference sequence). Written as DNA, the CDR3 is TGCAGTGCTTTCGCCCGGCTAGCGGGAGCCGATACGCAGTATTTT. Protein product: CSAFARLAGADTQYF.

V is TRBV29-1 and J is TRBJ2-5, with TRBD1 as a possible D gene (5 bases). From germline, CDR1 is SQVTM and CDR2 ANQGSEA. The CDR3 runs to 15 residues. Trimming pared 4 bases from V and 2 bases from J, leaving 17 bases between. CDR3 sequence reads: CSVGRSTDQQETQYF. CDR3 DNA sequence: TGCAGCGTTGGGCGATCGACAGACCAGCAAGAGACCCAGTACTTC. The full variable domain, completed using reference TRBV29-1 and TRBJ2-5, is SAVISQKPSRDICQRGTSLTIQCQVDSQVTMMFWYRQQPGQSLTLIATANQGSEATYESGFVIDKFPISRPNLTFSTLTVSNMSPEDSSIYLCSVGRSTDQQETQYFGPGTRLLVL.

The sample holds many counts of this clonotype. The V and J genes are TRBV13 and TRBJ2-5; the D gene is possibly TRBD1 (6 bases). Germline V lookup: CDR1 PRHDT, CDR2 FYEKMQ (reference sequence). The germline V and J ends were trimmed by 5 bases and 2 bases, with 12 bases remaining between them. The CDR3 has 14 residues. CDR3 amino acids: CASSPGTIQETQYF. As DNA, the CDR3 is TGTGCCAGCAGCCCTGGGACAATTCAAGAGACCCAGTACTTC.

The chain employs TRBV7-6 and TRBJ2-2; D possibly corresponds to TRBD1 (6 bases). Trimming shortened V by 5 bases and J by 4 bases, and 14 bases separated the two germline ends. Looked up from germline, CDR1 is SGHVS and CDR2 is FNYEAQ. The CDR3 is made up of 15 amino acids. CDR3 protein: CASSLLGGITGELFF. The DNA of the CDR3 is TGTGCCAGCAGCCTACTAGGGGGTATCACCGGGGAGCTGTTTTTT. Combining the CDR3 with reference TRBV7-6 and TRBJ2-2 gives the whole variable domain GAGVSQSPRYKVTKRGQDVALRCDPISGHVSLYWYRQALGQGPEFLTYFNYEAQQDKSGLPNDRFSAERPEGSISTLTIQRTEQRDSAMYRCASSLLGGITGELFFGEGSRLTVL.

The chain couples TRBV28 to TRBJ1-2; D not resolved. CDR3 length: 16 amino acids. Trimming removed 3 bases at V and 4 bases at J, with 18 bases between. Looked up from germline, CDR1 is MDHEN and CDR2 is SYDVKM. The CDR3 nucleotides are TGTGCCAGCAGTTTTTTAGACCGGAGGAATCTCTATGGCTACACCTTC. Its translation: CASSFLDRRNLYGYTF.

At least ten counts were recorded for this clonotype. The chain uses TRBV2 and TRBJ2-7; D possibly uses TRBD1 or TRBD2 (5 bases each). This CDR3 is built from 11 residues. V gave up 6 bases and J gave up 3 bases, with 6 bases separating them. Germline V gene sequence: CDR1 SNHLY, CDR2 FYNNEI. The CDR3 sequence: CASRGDYEQYF. CDR3 nucleotide sequence: TGTGCCAGCAGGGGGGACTACGAGCAGTACTTC.

This clonotype was picked up many times. J is TRBJ2-2 and V is TRBV6-4; 7 bases match TRBD1. Germline V gene lookup returns CDR1 MRHNA and CDR2 SNTAGT. This CDR3 has 14 residues. V lost 4 bases and J lost 3; bases outside the gene matches: 2. The CDR3: CASSVQGYTGELFF. CDR3 DNA sequence: TGTGCCAGCAGTGTACAGGGGTACACCGGGGAGCTGTTTTTT.